This TCR beta chain was sequenced for a study of radiation and T cells in renal cell carcinoma. V gave up 0 bases and J gave up 2 bases, with 9 bases separating them. This CDR3 is 16 amino acids long. Looked up from germline, CDR1 is SGHRS and CDR2 is YFSETQ. This table comes from immunoSEQ multiplex PCR, and its TCRdb copy is limited to in-frame clones, with some not included. The sample yields some 70,000 clones, roughly 82% seen once. Documented time point: blood 2 weeks post-SBRT. As for treatment: 15 Gy SBRT to primary tumor, nephrectomy 4 weeks later. This sample comprised blood, obtained from a patient whose treatment included radiotherapy and nephrectomy. The V gene is TRBV5-1, the J gene TRBJ2-6; D is undetermined. This sequence was found in a man between 60 and 75 years old with renal cell carcinoma. The CDR3 loop is CASSLALSTGANVLTF. CDR3 bases: TGCGCCAGCAGCTTGGCCTTGAGTACTGGGGCCAACGTCCTGACTTTC.